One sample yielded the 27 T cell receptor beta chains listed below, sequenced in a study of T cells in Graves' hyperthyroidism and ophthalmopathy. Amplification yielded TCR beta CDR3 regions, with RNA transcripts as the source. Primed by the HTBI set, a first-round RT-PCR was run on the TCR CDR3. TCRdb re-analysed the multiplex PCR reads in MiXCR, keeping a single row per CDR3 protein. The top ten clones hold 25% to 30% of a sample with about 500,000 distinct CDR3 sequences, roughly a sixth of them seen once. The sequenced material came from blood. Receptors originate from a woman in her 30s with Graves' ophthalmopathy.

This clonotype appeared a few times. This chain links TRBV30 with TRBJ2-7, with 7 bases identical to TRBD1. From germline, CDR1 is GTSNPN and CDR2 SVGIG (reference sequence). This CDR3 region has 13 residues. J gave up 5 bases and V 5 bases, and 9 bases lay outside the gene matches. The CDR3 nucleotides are TGTGCCTGGGGATGGACCAGGGGGAACGAGCAGTACTTC. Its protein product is CAWGWTRGNEQYF.

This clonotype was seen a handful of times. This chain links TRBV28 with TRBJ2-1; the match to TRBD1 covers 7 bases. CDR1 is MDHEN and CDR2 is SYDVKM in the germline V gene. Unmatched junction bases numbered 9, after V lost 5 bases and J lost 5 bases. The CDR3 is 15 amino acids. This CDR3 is CASSLGDRANNEQFF. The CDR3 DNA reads TGTGCCAGCAGTCTTGGGGACAGAGCCAACAATGAGCAGTTCTTC.

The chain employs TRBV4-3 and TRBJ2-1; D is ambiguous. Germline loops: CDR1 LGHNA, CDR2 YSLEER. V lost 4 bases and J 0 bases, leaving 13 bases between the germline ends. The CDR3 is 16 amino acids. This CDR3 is CASSPYSLRSYNEQFF. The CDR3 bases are TGCGCCAGCAGCCCTTACAGTCTCCGCTCCTACAATGAGCAGTTCTTC.

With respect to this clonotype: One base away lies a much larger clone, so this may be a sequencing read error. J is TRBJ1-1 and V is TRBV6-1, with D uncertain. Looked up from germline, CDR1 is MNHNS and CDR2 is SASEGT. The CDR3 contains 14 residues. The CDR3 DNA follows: TGTGCCAGCTGGCGCGAGGGTTTGAACACTGAAGCTTCCTTT. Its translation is CASWREGLNTEASF.

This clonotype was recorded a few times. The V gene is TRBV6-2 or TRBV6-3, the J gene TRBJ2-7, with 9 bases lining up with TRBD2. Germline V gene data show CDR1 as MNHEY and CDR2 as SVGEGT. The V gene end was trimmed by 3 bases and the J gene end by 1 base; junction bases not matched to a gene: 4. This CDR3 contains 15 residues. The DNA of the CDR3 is TGTGCCAGCAGTTATCGGCTAGCGGGGTCCTACGAGCAGTACTTC. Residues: CASSYRLAGSYEQYF.

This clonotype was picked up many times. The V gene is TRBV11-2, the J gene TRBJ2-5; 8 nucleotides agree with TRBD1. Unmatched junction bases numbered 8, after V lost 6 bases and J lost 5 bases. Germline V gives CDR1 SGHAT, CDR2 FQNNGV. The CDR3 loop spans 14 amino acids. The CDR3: CASRSGQGRETQYF. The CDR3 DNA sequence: TGTGCCAGCAGATCCGGACAGGGAAGGGAGACCCAGTACTTC. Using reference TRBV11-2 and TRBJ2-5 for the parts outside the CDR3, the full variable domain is EAGVAQSPRYKIIEKRQSVAFWCNPISGHATLYWYQQILGQGPKLLIQFQNNGVVDDSQLPKDRFSAERLKGVDSTLKIQPAKLEDSAVYLCASRSGQGRETQYFGPGTRLLVL.

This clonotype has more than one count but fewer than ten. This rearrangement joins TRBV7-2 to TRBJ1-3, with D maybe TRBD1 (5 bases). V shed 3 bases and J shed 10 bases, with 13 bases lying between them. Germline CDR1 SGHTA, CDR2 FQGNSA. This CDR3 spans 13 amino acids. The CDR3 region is CASSLGVAATIYF. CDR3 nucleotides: TGTGCCAGCAGCTTGGGGGTCGCGGCAACCATATATTTT. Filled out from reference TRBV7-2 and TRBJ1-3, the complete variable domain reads GAGVSQSPSNKVTEKGKDVELRCDPISGHTALYWYRQSLGQGLEFLIYFQGNSAPDKSGLPSDRFSAERTGGSVSTLTIQRTQQEDSAVYLCASSLGVAATIYFGEGSWLTVV.

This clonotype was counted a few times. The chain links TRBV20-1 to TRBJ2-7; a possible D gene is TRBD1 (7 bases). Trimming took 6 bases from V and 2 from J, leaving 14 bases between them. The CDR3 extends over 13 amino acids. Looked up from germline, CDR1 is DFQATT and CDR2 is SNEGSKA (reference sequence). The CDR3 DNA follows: TGCAGTGCCCCAGGGGGGTTGCCCTACGAGCAGTACTTC. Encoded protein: CSAPGGLPYEQYF.

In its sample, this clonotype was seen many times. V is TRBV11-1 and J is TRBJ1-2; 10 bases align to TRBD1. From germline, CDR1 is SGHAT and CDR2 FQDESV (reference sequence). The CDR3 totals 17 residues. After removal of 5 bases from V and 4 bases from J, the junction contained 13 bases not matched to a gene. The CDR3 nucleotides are TGTGCCAGCAGCGGATGGGACAGGGGATTTGAGGTCTATGGCTACACCTTC. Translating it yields CASSGWDRGFEVYGYTF.

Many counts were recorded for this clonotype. CDR3 nucleotides: TGCGCCAGCAGCTTGGGGGCAGGGGACTCCTACGAGCAGTACTTC. Translated, it gives CASSLGAGDSYEQYF. The V and J genes are TRBV5-1 and TRBJ2-7, with a weak D call TRBD1 (6 bases). The V gene's germline CDR1 is SGHRS and CDR2 YFSETQ. This CDR3 comprises 15 residues. V shed 0 bases and J shed 0 bases, with 10 bases lying between them.

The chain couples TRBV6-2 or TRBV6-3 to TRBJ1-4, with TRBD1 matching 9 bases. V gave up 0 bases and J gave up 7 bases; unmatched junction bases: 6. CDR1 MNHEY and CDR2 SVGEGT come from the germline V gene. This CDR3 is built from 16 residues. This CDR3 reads CASSYSATGGFEKLFF. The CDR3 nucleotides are TGTGCCAGCAGTTACTCGGCTACAGGGGGCTTTGAAAAACTGTTTTTT.

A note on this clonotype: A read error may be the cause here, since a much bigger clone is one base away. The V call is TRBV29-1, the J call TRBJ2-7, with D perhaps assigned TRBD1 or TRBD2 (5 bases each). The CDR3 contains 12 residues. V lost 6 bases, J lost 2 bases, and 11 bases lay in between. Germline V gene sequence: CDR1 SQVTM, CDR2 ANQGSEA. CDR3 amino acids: CSVRDGPYEQYF. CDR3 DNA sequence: TGCAGCGTGAGGGACGGTCCCTACGAGCAGTACTTC.

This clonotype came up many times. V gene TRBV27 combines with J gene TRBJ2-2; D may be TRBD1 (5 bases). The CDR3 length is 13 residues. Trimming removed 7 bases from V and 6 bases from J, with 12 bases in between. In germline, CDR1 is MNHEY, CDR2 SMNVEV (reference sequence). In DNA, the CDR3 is TGTGCCAGCATGACTGGGGCGGCCGGGGAGCTGTTTTTT. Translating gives CASMTGAAGELFF.

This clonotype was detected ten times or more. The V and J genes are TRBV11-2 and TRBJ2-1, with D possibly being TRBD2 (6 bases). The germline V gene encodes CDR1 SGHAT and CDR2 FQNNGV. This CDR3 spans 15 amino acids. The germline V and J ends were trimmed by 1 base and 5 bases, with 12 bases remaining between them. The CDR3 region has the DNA TGTGCCAGCAGCTTAGCTGGGGAGGCTAACAATGAGCAGTTCTTC. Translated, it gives CASSLAGEANNEQFF.

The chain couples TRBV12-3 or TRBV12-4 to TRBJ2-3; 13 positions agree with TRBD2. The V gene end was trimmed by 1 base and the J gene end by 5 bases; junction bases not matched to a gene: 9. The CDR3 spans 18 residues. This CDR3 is CASSLDRWTSGGGDTQYF. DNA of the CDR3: TGTGCCAGCAGTTTAGATCGGTGGACTAGCGGGGGCGGAGATACGCAGTATTTT.

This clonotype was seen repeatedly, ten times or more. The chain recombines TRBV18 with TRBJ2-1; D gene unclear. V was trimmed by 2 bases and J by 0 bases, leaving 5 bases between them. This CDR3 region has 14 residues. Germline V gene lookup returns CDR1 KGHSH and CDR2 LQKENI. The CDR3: CASSPISSYNEQFF. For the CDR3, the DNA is TGTGCCAGCTCACCAATAAGCTCCTACAATGAGCAGTTCTTC. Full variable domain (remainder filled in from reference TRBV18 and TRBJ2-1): NAGVMQNPRHLVRRRGQEARLRCSPMKGHSHVYWYRQLPEEGLKFMVYLQKENIIDESGMPKERFSAEFPKEGPSILRIQQVVRGDSAAYFCASSPISSYNEQFFGPGTRLTVL.

The CDR3 region is CSGGGRNTGELFF. The CDR3 region has the DNA TGCAGCGGGGGGGGCAGGAACACCGGGGAGCTGTTTTTT. The chain joins TRBV29-1 to TRBJ2-2, with D perhaps matching TRBD2 (7 bases). This CDR3 has 13 amino acids. Trimming cost V 7 bases and J 1 base, with 10 bases left between them. The germline V gene has CDR1 SQVTM and CDR2 ANQGSEA.

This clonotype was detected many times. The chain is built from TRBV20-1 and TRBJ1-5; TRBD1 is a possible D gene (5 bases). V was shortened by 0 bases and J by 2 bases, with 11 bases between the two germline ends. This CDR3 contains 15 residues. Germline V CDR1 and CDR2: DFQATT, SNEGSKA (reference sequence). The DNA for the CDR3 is TGCAGTGCTAGAGACACAGGAGGTGGCAATCAGCCCCAGCATTTT. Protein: CSARDTGGGNQPQHF.

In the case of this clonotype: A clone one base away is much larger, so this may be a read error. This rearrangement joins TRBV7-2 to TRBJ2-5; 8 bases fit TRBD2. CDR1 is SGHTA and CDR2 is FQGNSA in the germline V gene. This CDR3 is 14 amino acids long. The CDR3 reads CATREGLNQATQYF. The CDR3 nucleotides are TGTGCCACCCGGGAGGGCCTGAACCAAGCGACCCAGTACTTC.

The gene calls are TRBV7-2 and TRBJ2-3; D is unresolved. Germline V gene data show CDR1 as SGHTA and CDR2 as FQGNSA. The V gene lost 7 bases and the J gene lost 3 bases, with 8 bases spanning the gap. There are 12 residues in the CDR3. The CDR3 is CASIHGTDTQYF. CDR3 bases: TGTGCCAGCATCCACGGGACAGATACGCAGTATTTT. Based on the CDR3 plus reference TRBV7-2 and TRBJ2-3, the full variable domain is GAGVSQSPSNKVTEKGKDVELRCDPISGHTALYWYRQSLGQGLEFLIYFQGNSAPDKSGLPSDRFSAERTGGSVSTLTIQRTQQEDSAVYLCASIHGTDTQYFGPGTRLTVL.

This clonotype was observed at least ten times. CDR3: CSVEDGVRRASMFGEQFF. In DNA, the CDR3 is TGCAGCGTTGAAGATGGGGTTCGTCGGGCTAGCATGTTTGGTGAGCAGTTCTTC. V is TRBV29-1 and J is TRBJ2-1; D is perhaps TRBD2 (5 bases). This CDR3 has 18 amino acids. Germline V gives CDR1 SQVTM, CDR2 ANQGSEA. V lost 0 bases, J lost 9 bases, and 27 bases lay in between.

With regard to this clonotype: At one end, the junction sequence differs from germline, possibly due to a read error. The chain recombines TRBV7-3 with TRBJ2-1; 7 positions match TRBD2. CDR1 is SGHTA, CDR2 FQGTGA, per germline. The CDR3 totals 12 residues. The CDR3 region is CASSRLAREQFF. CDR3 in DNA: TGCGCCAGCAGTCGACTAGCTCGTGAGCAGTTCTTC.

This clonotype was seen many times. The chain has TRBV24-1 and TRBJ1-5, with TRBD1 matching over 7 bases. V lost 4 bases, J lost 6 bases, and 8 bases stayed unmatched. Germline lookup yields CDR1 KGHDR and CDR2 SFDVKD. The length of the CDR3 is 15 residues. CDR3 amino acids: CATSDGNRGGQPQHF. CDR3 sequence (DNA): TGTGCCACCAGTGACGGGAACAGGGGAGGTCAGCCCCAGCATTTT.

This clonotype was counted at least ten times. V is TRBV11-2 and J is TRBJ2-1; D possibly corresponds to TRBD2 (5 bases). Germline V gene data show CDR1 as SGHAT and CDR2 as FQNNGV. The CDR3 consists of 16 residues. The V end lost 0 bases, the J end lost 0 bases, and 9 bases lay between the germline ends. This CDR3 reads CASSLDTDFSYNEQFF. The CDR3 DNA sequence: TGTGCCAGCAGCTTAGATACGGACTTCTCCTACAATGAGCAGTTCTTC.

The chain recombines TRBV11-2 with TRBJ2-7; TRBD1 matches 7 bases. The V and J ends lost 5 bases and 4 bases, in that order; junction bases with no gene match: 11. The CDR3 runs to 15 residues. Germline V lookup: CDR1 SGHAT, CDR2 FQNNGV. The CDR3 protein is CASSPSTTGLYEQYF. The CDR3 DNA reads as TGTGCCAGCAGCCCTAGCACGACAGGGCTTTACGAGCAGTACTTC.

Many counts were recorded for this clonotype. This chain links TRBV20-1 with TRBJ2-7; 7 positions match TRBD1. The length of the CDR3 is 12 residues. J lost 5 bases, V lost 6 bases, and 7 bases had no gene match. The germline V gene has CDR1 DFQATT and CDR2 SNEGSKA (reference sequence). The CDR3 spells CSAQTGMDEQYF. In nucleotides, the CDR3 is TGCAGTGCCCAGACAGGGATGGACGAGCAGTACTTC.

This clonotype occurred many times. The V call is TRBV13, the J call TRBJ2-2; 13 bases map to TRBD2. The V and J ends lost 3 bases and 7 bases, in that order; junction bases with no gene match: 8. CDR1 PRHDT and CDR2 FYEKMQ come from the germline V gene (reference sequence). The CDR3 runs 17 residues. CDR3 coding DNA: TGTGCCAGCAGCTTCGGACTAGCGGGAGAGAGGAACGGGGAGCTGTTTTTT. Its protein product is CASSFGLAGERNGELFF.